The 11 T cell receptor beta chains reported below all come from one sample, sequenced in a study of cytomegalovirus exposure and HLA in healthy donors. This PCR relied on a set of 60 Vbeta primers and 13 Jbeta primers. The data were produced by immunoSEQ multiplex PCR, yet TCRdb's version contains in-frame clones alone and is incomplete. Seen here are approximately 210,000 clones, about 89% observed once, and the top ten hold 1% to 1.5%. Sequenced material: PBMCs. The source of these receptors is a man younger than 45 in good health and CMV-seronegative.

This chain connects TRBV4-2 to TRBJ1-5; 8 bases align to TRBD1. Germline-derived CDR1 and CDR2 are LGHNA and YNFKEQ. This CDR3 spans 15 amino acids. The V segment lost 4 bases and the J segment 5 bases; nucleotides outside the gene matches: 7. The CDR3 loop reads CASSREGQGYQPQHF. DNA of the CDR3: TGTGCCAGCAGCCGAGAAGGACAGGGCTATCAGCCCCAGCATTTT.

The CDR3 loop is CASSLWTSGGLSSYNEQFF. As DNA, the CDR3 is TGTGCCAGCAGTTTATGGACTAGCGGGGGCCTGAGCTCCTACAATGAGCAGTTCTTC. This chain uses TRBV28 with TRBJ2-1; TRBD2 aligns across 12 bases. Trimming took 0 bases from V and 0 from J; bases not matched to a gene: 6. The CDR3 has 19 residues. Germline V gene data show CDR1 as MDHEN and CDR2 as SYDVKM.

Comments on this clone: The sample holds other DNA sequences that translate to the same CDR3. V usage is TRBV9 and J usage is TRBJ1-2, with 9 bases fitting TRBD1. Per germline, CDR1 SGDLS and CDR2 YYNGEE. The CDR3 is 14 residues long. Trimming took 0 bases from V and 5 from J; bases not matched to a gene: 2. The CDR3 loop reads CASSVGGTGYGYTF. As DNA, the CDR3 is TGTGCCAGCAGCGTAGGCGGGACAGGGTATGGCTACACCTTC.

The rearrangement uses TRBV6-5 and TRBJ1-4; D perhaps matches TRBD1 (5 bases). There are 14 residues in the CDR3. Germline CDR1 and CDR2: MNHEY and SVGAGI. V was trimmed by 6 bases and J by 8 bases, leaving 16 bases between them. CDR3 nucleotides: TGTGCCAGCAGCCAAGGGACGGGAGGAGAAAAACTGTTTTTT. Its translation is CASSQGTGGEKLFF.

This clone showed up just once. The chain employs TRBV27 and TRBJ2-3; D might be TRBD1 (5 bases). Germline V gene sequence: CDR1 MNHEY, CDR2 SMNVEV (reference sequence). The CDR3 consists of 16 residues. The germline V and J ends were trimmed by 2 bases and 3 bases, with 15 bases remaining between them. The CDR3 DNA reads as TGTGCCAGCAGTTTACCTGGCCTCAGGGCGACAGATACGCAGTATTTT. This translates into CASSLPGLRATDTQYF.

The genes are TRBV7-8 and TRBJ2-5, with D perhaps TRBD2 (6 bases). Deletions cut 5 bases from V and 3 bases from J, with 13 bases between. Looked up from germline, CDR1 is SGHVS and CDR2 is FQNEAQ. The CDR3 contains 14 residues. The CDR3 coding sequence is TGTGCCAGCAGCAAAGGGACTTCAGAAGAGACCCAGTACTTC. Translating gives CASSKGTSEETQYF.

The CDR3 here is CASSAGQGEAFF. In nucleotides, the CDR3 is TGTGCCAGCAGCGCGGGACAGGGGGAGGCTTTCTTT. This chain uses TRBV7-6 with TRBJ1-1, with TRBD1 matching 11 bases. Trimming at V came to 5 bases and at J to 11 bases, leaving 4 bases not matched to a gene. The CDR3 sequence is 12 residues long. Germline-derived CDR1 and CDR2 are SGHVS and FNYEAQ.

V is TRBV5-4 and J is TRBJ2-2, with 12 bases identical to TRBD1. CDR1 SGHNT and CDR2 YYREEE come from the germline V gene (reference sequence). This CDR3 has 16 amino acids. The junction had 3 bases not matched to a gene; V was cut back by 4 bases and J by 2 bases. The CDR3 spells CASSGGTGGNTGELFF. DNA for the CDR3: TGTGCCAGCAGCGGGGGGACAGGGGGCAACACCGGGGAGCTGTTTTTT.

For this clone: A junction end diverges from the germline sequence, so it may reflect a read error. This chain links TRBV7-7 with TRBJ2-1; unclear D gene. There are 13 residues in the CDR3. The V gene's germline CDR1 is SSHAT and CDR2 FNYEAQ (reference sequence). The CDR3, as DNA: TGTGCTAGCAGCTCCACAATGATTAATGAGCAGTTCTTC. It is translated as CASSSTMINEQFF.

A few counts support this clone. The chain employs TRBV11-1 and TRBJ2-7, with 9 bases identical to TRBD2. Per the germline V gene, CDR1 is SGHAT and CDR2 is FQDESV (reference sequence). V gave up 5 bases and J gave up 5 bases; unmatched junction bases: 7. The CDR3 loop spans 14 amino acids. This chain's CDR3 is CASSAGTSFHEQYF. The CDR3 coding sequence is TGTGCCAGCAGCGCCGGGACTAGCTTCCACGAGCAGTACTTC.

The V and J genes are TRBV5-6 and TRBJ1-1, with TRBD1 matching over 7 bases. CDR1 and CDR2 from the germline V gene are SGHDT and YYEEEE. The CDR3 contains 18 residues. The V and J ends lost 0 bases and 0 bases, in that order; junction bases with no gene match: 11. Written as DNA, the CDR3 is TGTGCCAGCAGCTTGGCGAGGGGACAGCGCTTCATGAACACTGAAGCTTTCTTT. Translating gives CASSLARGQRFMNTEAFF.